This T cell receptor (beta chain) was retrieved from a study of blood T cell dynamics during melanoma immunotherapy. CDR1 and CDR2 (germline): LNHNV, YYDKDF (reference sequence). The CDR3 is made up of 12 amino acids. The germline V and J ends were trimmed by 5 bases and 1 base, with 4 bases remaining between them. A fixed DNA input of 300 to 350 ng was used per bulk PBMC sample. The protocol was immunoSEQ multiplex PCR, while the TCRdb copy is restricted to in-frame clones and leaves out a portion. The sample lists 6,000 or so clones, 70% to 90% occurring once. Stated time point: week 3, after first cycle of checkpoint inhibitor. Blood was drawn before treatment and at week 3 after checkpoint blockade. At 12 weeks after first infusion, RECIST 1.1 defined response for most patients. Patients had no prior systemic cancer treatment, immunosuppressants or other active cancers.

V gene TRBV15 combines with J gene TRBJ2-3; D gene unclear. The TCR sequence derives from a human donor with melanoma. The source was blood, collected from a patient treated with checkpoint blockade. In DNA form, the CDR3 reads TGTGCCACCAGCCAACGCACAGATACGCAGTATTTT. Protein product: CATSQRTDTQYF.